These 11 T cell receptor beta chains share one sample of origin, sequenced in a study of T cell repertoires in cytomegalovirus infection (dated 2019 in TCRdb). No antigens are known for them. The treatment or condition tag for this specimen amounts to: in vitro stimulation with specific CMV peptide epitopes to enrich CMV-specific T cells. Sequencing was performed on an Illumina HiSeq 1500. In TCRdb, the public reads were trimmed at Q25 with fastp and aligned with MiXCR, with productive beta chains retained. Identical CDR3 proteins give one entry, which carries the most common genes and DNA. The sample table records some 700,000 distinct CDR3 sequences; around 35% of these occur just once. The ten largest clones add up to over 15% of the sample. Sample: cultured PBMCs, taken from culture after CMV antigen stimulation. The receptors come from a human donor in good health (CMV status not recorded). Some clones in this sample may be carry-over from other donors' samples.

The chain carries TRBV10-3 and TRBJ2-5; 10 bases fit TRBD1. Germline assignment: CDR1 ENHRY and CDR2 SYGVKD. CDR3 length equals 14 residues. The V gene end was trimmed by 7 bases and the J gene end by 5 bases; junction bases not matched to a gene: 7. For the CDR3, the DNA is TGTGCCATCAAGACAGGGGGCGGCGGGGAGACCCAGTACTTC. Protein: CAIKTGGGGETQYF.

The CDR3 protein is CSVVTESYEQYF. CDR3 nucleotides: TGCAGCGTTGTTACAGAAAGTTACGAGCAGTACTTC. The rearrangement uses TRBV29-1 and TRBJ2-7; D remains ambiguous. Germline CDR1 SQVTM, CDR2 ANQGSEA. This CDR3 has 12 amino acids. V was clipped by 4 bases and J by 4 bases, with 11 bases between them.

This clonotype was found a few times. The genes are TRBV7-8 and TRBJ2-5; 9 bases agree with TRBD2. The CDR3 runs to 19 residues. Germline V gene sequence: CDR1 SGHVS, CDR2 FQNEAQ. With 4 bases clipped from V and 10 bases from J, the junction kept 25 bases outside the gene matches. The DNA of the CDR3 is TGTGCCAGCAGCTCCCCGAGGCACTTGCGGACTAGCGCCTGGGGTGTCCAGTACTTC. Protein product: CASSSPRHLRTSAWGVQYF.

A few counts support this clonotype. V is TRBV4-1 and J is TRBJ1-4; D not certain. Germline CDR1 and CDR2: MGHRA and YSYEKL. The V end lost 4 bases, the J end lost 4 bases, and 16 bases lay between the germline ends. The CDR3 runs to 16 residues. The CDR3 protein is CASSLRTVPGNEKLFF. The CDR3 nucleotides read TGCGCCAGCAGCCTTAGGACGGTTCCGGGTAATGAAAAACTGTTTTTT.

This clonotype came up once. The J gene is TRBJ2-1, the V gene TRBV29-1, with a weak D call TRBD2 (7 bases). With 6 bases removed from V and 8 bases from J, the gap between germline ends came to 17 bases. The CDR3 spans 13 residues. CDR1 SQVTM and CDR2 ANQGSEA come from the germline V gene. As DNA, the CDR3 is TGCAGCGTCGCGAACTGGGGGGGGCATGAGCAGTTCTTC. It encodes CSVANWGGHEQFF.

The CDR3 DNA reads as TGTGCCAGCAGTTACTCAAGGGGCGCAGATACGCAGTATTTT. Protein sequence: CASSYSRGADTQYF. V is TRBV6-6 and J is TRBJ2-3; a possible D gene is TRBD1 (5 bases). The length of the CDR3 is 14 residues. The V end lost 0 bases, the J end lost 4 bases, and 8 bases lay between the germline ends. In germline, CDR1 is MNHNY, CDR2 SVGAGI (reference sequence).

Only a few counts were recorded for this clonotype. The rearrangement links TRBV12-3 or TRBV12-4 to TRBJ2-3, with 9 nucleotides matching TRBD2. Germline trimming cut 6 bases from V and 5 bases from J; bases unmatched to any gene: 6. CDR3 length: 14 amino acids. The CDR3 DNA reads TGTGCCAGCAGGTGGAGCGGGGGGAAAGATACGCAGTATTTT. Its translation: CASRWSGGKDTQYF.

This chain joins TRBV6-2 or TRBV6-3 and TRBJ1-5; no reliable D call. This CDR3 contains 13 residues. The germline V gene has CDR1 MNHEY and CDR2 SVGEGT. V gave up 6 bases and J gave up 3 bases, with 9 bases separating them. CDR3 amino acids: CASSSEFNQPQHF. The CDR3 DNA follows: TGTGCCAGCAGCTCAGAATTCAATCAGCCCCAGCATTTT.

The rearrangement uses TRBV5-1 and TRBJ2-1; 13 nucleotides agree with TRBD2. Germline CDR1 and CDR2: SGHRS and YFSETQ. V lost 4 bases to trimming and J lost 13 bases; unmatched junction nucleotides: 8. The CDR3 runs to 14 residues. CDR3 nucleotide sequence: TGCGCCAGCAGCCCGGGGACTAGCGGGGACCCCCAGTTCTTC. This sequence encodes CASSPGTSGDPQFF.

Regarding this clonotype: Just one base apart from a much larger clone, this may be a read error. The rearrangement links TRBV7-6 to TRBJ2-6; no firm D call. Germline V CDR1 and CDR2: SGHVS, FNYEAQ. V was clipped by 5 bases and J by 4 bases, with 6 bases between them. This CDR3 has 13 residues. CDR3 DNA sequence: TGTGCCAGCAGCCGGCAGGGGGCCAACGTCCTGACTTTC. Amino acid sequence: CASSRQGANVLTF. The entire variable domain, with the rest obtained from reference TRBV7-6 and TRBJ2-6, is as follows: GAGVSQSPRYKVTKRGQDVALRCDPISGHVSLYWYRQALGQGPEFLTYFNYEAQQDKSGLPNDRFSAERPEGSISTLTIQRTEQRDSAMYRCASSRQGANVLTFGAGSRLTVL.

The chain is built from TRBV4-1 and TRBJ1-1, with D hard to call. CDR3 length: 17 residues. Germline lookup yields CDR1 MGHRA and CDR2 YSYEKL. Trimming removed 1 base from V and 1 base from J, with 16 bases in between. The CDR3 reads CASSQVGLRVGNTEAFF. CDR3 nucleotides: TGCGCCAGCAGCCAAGTTGGGCTCCGAGTGGGGAACACTGAAGCTTTCTTT.